A selection of T cell receptor beta chains follows, all from one sample in a study of blood T cell repertoires in COVID-19. The assay was immunoSEQ multiplex PCR, and TCRdb's table has in-frame clones only and misses some. The repertoire holds under 65,000 clones, with about 88% as singletons. The specimen sequenced was peripheral blood. Every receptor here comes from a man aged 55-75 years with acute or convalescent COVID-19. The CDR3 runs from the conserved cysteine through the conserved F or W. Fields, in order: J gene, D gene, V gene, CDR3 protein, CDR3 DNA. A D gene is named only where the DNA matches it firmly.

TRBJ2-3 | - | TRBV9 | CASSPQGGHGDTQYF | TGTGCCAGCAGCCCCCAGGGGGGCCACGGAGATACGCAGTATTTT
TRBJ2-1 | TRBD2 | TRBV6-2/TRBV6-3 | CASSYVPSGRAKDEQFF | TGTGCCAGCAGTTATGTGCCTAGCGGGAGGGCCAAGGATGAGCAGTTCTTC
TRBJ2-4 | - | TRBV2 | CASSEALLGQGLLAKNIQYF | TGTGCCAGCAGTGAAGCGCTACTCGGACAGGGACTACTAGCCAAAAACATTCAGTACTTC
TRBJ2-1 | TRBD2 | TRBV25-1 | CASEVAGGPYNEQFF | TGTGCCAGTGAGGTAGCGGGGGGCCCTTACAATGAGCAGTTCTTC
TRBJ2-5 | - | TRBV7-3 | CASSTGGQETQYF | TGTGCCAGCAGTACCGGGGGACAAGAGACCCAGTACTTC
TRBJ1-5 | - | TRBV19 | CASSIPRDLNNQPQHF | TGTGCCAGTAGTATCCCCAGGGATTTGAACAATCAGCCCCAGCATTTT
TRBJ2-7 | TRBD2 | TRBV6-5 | CASSSNPVSGAYEQYF | TGTGCCAGCAGTTCGAACCCTGTCAGCGGGGCTTACGAGCAGTACTTC
TRBJ2-1 | TRBD2 | TRBV28 | CASSLGLATNYNEQFF | TGTGCCAGCAGTTTGGGACTAGCGACCAACTACAATGAGCAGTTCTTC
TRBJ2-3 | TRBD2 | TRBV7-3 | CASSKWGLAGANTDTQYF | TGTGCCAGCAGCAAATGGGGCTTAGCGGGGGCTAACACAGATACGCAGTATTTT
TRBJ1-1 | - | TRBV12-2 | CASRSGQGNTEAFF | TGTGCAAGTCGCTCGGGACAGGGCAACACTGAAGCTTTCTTT
TRBJ1-4 | TRBD1 | TRBV15 | CATSRDRGNEKLFF | TGTGCCACCAGCAGGGACAGGGGAAACGAAAAACTGTTTTTT